The next 4 T cell receptor beta chains were all read from a single sample in a study of graft-versus-host responses after intestinal transplantation. The data were produced by immunoSEQ multiplex PCR, yet TCRdb's version contains in-frame clones alone and is incomplete. The sample carries tens of thousands of clones, roughly 92% recorded once. Sequences were derived from bone marrow, sampled roughly 110 weeks after intestinal transplantation. The receptors derive from a human patient who received an intestinal transplant, so some T cells may come from the graft donor.

The chain uses TRBV4-1 and TRBJ2-1, with 8 bases that match TRBD2. Per germline, CDR1 MGHRA and CDR2 YSYEKL. V lost 3 bases to trimming and J lost 9 bases; unmatched junction nucleotides: 13. The CDR3 covers 16 residues. Written as DNA, the CDR3 is TGCGCCAGCAGCCACGGGCGGGAGGCCCGGCACAGTGAGCAGTTCTTC. It encodes CASSHGREARHSEQFF.

The chain uses TRBV29-1 and TRBJ2-7; D is ambiguous. V was clipped by 4 bases and J by 0 bases, with 10 bases between them. The CDR3 loop spans 13 amino acids. Germline V gene data show CDR1 as SQVTM and CDR2 as ANQGSEA. CDR3 coding DNA: TGCAGCGTTGTTAAGGGAAGCTCCTACGAGCAGTACTTC. It translates to CSVVKGSSYEQYF.

The chain has TRBV27 and TRBJ2-1; D ambiguous. The CDR3 spans 18 residues. Per the germline V gene, CDR1 is MNHEY and CDR2 is SMNVEV (reference sequence). Trimming removed 4 bases at V and 5 bases at J, with 24 bases between. CDR3 protein: CASSSSNPPVGSHNEQFF. The CDR3 DNA is TGTGCCAGCAGTTCTTCTAACCCGCCGGTGGGAAGCCACAATGAGCAGTTCTTC.

V and J are TRBV11-1 and TRBJ1-2, with D uncertain. V was trimmed by 7 bases and J by 4 bases, leaving 13 bases between them. This CDR3 is built from 13 residues. CDR1 and CDR2 (germline): SGHAT, FQDESV (reference sequence). CDR3 amino acids: CASTGPLSYGYTF. CDR3 sequence (DNA): TGTGCCAGCACAGGCCCGTTGTCCTATGGCTACACCTTC.